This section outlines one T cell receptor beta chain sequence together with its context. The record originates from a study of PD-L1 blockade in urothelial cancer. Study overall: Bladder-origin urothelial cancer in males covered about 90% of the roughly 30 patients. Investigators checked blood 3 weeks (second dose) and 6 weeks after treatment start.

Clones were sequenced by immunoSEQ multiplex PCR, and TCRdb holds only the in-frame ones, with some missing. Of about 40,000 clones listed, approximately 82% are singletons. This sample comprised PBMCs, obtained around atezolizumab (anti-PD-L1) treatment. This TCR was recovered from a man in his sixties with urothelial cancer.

DNA for the CDR3: TGTGCCAGCACCGTTACGTGGGTGGGAGTTAACAATGAGCAGTTCTTC. Translating gives CASTVTWVGVNNEQFF. V gene TRBV27 combines with J gene TRBJ2-1; a possible D gene is TRBD2 (5 bases). The CDR3 is 16 amino acids. In germline, CDR1 is MNHEY, CDR2 SMNVEV (reference sequence). V dropped 7 bases and J dropped 5 bases, with 21 bases sitting between them.